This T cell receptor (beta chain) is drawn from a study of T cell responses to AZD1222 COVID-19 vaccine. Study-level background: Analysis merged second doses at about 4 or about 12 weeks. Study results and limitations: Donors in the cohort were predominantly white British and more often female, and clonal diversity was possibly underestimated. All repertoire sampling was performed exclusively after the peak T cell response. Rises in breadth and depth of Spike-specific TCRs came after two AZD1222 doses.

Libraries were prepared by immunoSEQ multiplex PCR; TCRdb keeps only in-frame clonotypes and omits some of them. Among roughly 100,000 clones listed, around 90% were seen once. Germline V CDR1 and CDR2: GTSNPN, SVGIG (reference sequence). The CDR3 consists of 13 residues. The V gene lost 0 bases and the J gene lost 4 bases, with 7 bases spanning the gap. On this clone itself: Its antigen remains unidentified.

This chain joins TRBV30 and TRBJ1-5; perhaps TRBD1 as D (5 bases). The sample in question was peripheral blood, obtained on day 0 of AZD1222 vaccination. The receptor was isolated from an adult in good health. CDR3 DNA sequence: TGTGCCTGGAGTGTCCGGGGGAATCAGCCCCAGCATTTT. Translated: CAWSVRGNQPQHF.